This T cell receptor beta chain emerged from a study of cytotoxic CD8 clonotypes in ibrutinib-treated CLL. Overall study results and limits: An increase in clonality occurred at ibrutinib response, followed by a return toward baseline at progression. Baseline levels of clonality went above those of age-matched healthy donors and moved with circulating CD8+ T-cell counts.

This clone came up a few times. Antigen unknown. PBMCs were cryopreserved, and roughly 2 micrograms of genomic DNA from them went into TCR beta libraries. V was trimmed by 4 bases and J by 0 bases, leaving 11 bases between them. The CDR3 spans 14 residues. CDR1 is SGHRS, CDR2 YFSETQ, per germline. Profiling relied on immunoSEQ multiplex PCR, and the TCRdb table lists in-frame clones only, not all of them. Of 40,000 to 60,000 clones listed, around half are singletons. This rearrangement joins TRBV5-1 to TRBJ2-7; D possibly corresponds to TRBD1 (5 bases). Here the sequenced sample was PBMCs, taken after 12 months of ibrutinib treatment. The receptor comes from a human donor with chronic lymphocytic leukemia. In DNA form, the CDR3 reads TGCGCCAGCAGCCCCAGGGCTAGCTCCTACGAGCAGTACTTC. It yields the protein CASSPRASSYEQYF.